One T cell receptor beta chain is described in this entry. From germline, CDR1 is SEHNR and CDR2 FQNEAQ (reference sequence). The CDR3 runs 13 residues. V was pared by 5 bases and J by 3 bases, with 11 bases between. The time point was: baseline, week 1 (first vaccination visit). Treatment reported: pre-vaccination baseline after standard-of-care therapy. The record originates from a study of a mutant IDH1 vaccine in newly diagnosed glioma. Study in general: The treated population exhibited a male proportion of about 62%, a female proportion of about 38%, and a mean age of around 40 years. Patients were pretreated with radiotherapy, temozolomide, or both, mostly both.

This table comes from immunoSEQ multiplex PCR, and its TCRdb copy is limited to in-frame clones, with some not included. This table has 85,000 to 100,000 clones, around 80% appearing once. The receptor was derived from a man aged 40-50 years with glioma. The gene calls are TRBV7-9 and TRBJ2-7; maybe TRBD2 (5 bases). The specimen comprised PBMCs, sampled from a glioma patient treated with radiotherapy, temozolomide or both. The CDR3 DNA reads as TGTGCCAGCAGCCCGGTCGGGAACTACGAGCAGTACTTC. Translation gives CASSPVGNYEQYF.